The 8 T cell receptor beta chains below come from one sample, sequenced in a study of T cell responses to AZD1222 COVID-19 vaccine. Some clones are missing from TCRdb's copy, which holds only in-frame ones; the method was immunoSEQ multiplex PCR. The sample records approximately 150,000 clones, approximately 90% being singletons. The sequences come from peripheral blood, collected 28 days after the second AZD1222 dose. The receptors here all came from an adult who received the AZD1222 COVID-19 vaccine.

J is TRBJ1-4 and V is TRBV19; 7 positions agree with TRBD1. The CDR3 is 15 amino acids. V was clipped by 2 bases and J by 4 bases; unmatched bases: 4. From germline, CDR1 is LNHDA and CDR2 SQIVND (reference sequence). This CDR3 reads CASSIMAGGNEKLFF. The CDR3 DNA sequence: TGTGCCAGTAGTATAATGGCAGGGGGTAATGAAAAACTGTTTTTT.

The chain couples TRBV6-6 to TRBJ1-6; 10 bases are shared with TRBD1. CDR1 is MNHNY, CDR2 SVGAGI, per germline (reference sequence). The CDR3 totals 15 residues. The trim removed 5 bases at V and 9 bases at J, leaving 7 bases unmatched. In DNA form, the CDR3 reads TGTGCCAGCAGTCTCCGACAGGGGGCGGGTTCACCCCTCCACTTT. Translation gives CASSLRQGAGSPLHF.

The gene calls are TRBV12-3 or TRBV12-4 and TRBJ2-2; D call uncertain. Trimming pared 4 bases from V and 6 bases from J, leaving 3 bases between. This CDR3 spans 11 amino acids. The CDR3 nucleotides read TGTGCCAGCAGTTCCCCCGGGGAGCTGTTTTTT. Translating gives CASSSPGELFF.

The chain employs TRBV19 and TRBJ1-1, with no clear D. The germline V and J ends were trimmed by 1 base and 0 bases, with 6 bases remaining between them. This CDR3 is 14 amino acids long. Per germline, CDR1 LNHDA and CDR2 SQIVND (reference sequence). This chain's CDR3 is CASSIGAVNTEAFF. The CDR3 DNA reads TGTGCCAGTAGTATAGGCGCGGTGAACACTGAAGCTTTCTTT.

The chain carries TRBV27 and TRBJ2-2; 7 nucleotides match TRBD1. Germline V lookup: CDR1 MNHEY, CDR2 SMNVEV (reference sequence). CDR3 length: 15 amino acids. J was trimmed by 7 bases and V by 6 bases; bases with no gene match: 11. CDR3: CASSLDGQANGELFF. As DNA, the CDR3 is TGTGCCAGCAGCTTAGACGGACAGGCTAACGGGGAGCTGTTTTTT.

The chain joins TRBV6-5 to TRBJ1-4, with D unclear. The CDR3 contains 13 residues. CDR1 is MNHEY and CDR2 is SVGAGI in the germline V gene. The germline V and J ends were trimmed by 2 bases and 5 bases, with 6 bases remaining between them. The CDR3 spells CASSYARNEKLFF. The DNA of the CDR3 is TGTGCCAGCAGTTACGCCAGAAATGAAAAACTGTTTTTT.

This clone was seen a handful of times. Other DNA variants within this sample encode the same CDR3. The CDR3 DNA follows: TGTGCCAGCAGCTTAGATCCGGTGAGCTCCTACAATGAGCAGTTCTTC. It is translated as CASSLDPVSSYNEQFF. The chain combines TRBV11-2 with TRBJ2-1, with no clear D. Trimming took off 0 bases at V and 0 bases at J, with 9 bases between the two ends. CDR1 SGHAT and CDR2 FQNNGV come from the germline V gene. CDR3 size: 16 residues.

The gene calls are TRBV5-4 and TRBJ1-4; 7 nucleotides align to TRBD1. The CDR3 is 15 amino acids. J was trimmed by 4 bases and V by 4 bases; bases with no gene match: 7. Germline loops: CDR1 SGHNT, CDR2 YYREEE (reference sequence). CDR3 sequence: CASSPSTGRNEKLFF. The CDR3 coding sequence is TGTGCCAGCAGCCCGTCGACAGGGCGTAATGAAAAACTGTTTTTT. Variable domain in full (rest from reference TRBV5-4 and TRBJ1-4): ETGVTQSPTHLIKTRGQQVTLRCSSQSGHNTVSWYQQALGQGPQFIFQYYREEENGRGNFPPRFSGLQFPNYSSELNVNALELDDSALYLCASSPSTGRNEKLFFGSGTQLSVL.